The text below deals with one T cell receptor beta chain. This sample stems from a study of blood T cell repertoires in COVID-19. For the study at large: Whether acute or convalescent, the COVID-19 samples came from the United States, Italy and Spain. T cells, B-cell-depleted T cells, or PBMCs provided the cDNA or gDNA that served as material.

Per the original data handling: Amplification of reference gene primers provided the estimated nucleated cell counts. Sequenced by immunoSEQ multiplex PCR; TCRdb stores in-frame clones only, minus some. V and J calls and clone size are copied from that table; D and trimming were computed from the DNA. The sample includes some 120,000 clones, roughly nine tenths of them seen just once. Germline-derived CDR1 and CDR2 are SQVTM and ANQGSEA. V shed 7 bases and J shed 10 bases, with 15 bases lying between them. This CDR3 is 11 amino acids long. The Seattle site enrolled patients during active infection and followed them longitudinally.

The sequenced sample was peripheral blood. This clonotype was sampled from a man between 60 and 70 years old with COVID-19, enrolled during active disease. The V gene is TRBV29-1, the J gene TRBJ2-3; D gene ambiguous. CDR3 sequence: CSASKTRAQYF. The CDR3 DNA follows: TGCAGCGCTTCGAAAACACGGGCGCAGTATTTT.